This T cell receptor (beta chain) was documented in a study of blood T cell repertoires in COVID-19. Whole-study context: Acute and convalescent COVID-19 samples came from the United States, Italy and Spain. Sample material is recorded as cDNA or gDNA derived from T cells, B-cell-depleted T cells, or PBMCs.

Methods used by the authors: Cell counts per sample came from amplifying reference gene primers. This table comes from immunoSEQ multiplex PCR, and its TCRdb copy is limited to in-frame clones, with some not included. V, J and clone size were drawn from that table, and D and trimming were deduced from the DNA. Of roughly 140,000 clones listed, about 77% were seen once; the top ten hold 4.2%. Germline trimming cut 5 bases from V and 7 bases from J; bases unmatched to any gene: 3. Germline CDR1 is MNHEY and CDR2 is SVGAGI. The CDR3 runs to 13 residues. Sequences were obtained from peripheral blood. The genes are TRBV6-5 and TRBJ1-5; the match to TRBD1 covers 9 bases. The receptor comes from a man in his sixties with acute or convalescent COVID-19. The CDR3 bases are TGTGCCAGCAGTCCGGACAGGGGCCAGCCCCAGCATTTT. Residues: CASSPDRGQPQHF.